The clone carrying this T cell receptor (beta chain) showed up just once. What it binds is unknown. Libraries were prepared by immunoSEQ multiplex PCR; TCRdb keeps only in-frame clonotypes and omits some of them. The table lists millions of clones, around 93% of them singletons, with roughly 1.7% in the top ten. CDR1 and CDR2 (germline): SNHLY, FYNNEI. The CDR3 length is 16 residues. V lost 5 bases to trimming and J lost 6 bases; unmatched junction nucleotides: 13. This specimen belongs to a study of shared clonotypes between healthy human individuals. For the study at large: Ranging from 18 to 49 in age, donors were two women and three men. General study results and limits: Clonotypes which were not shared had lower generation probabilities than clonotypes that all four donors shared.

In the naive CD8 group, cells lacked CD45RO and were positively selected for CCR7, so terminally differentiated effector memory CD45RA+ cells were left out. Sequenced sample: naive CD8+ T cells from PBMCs. The source is a man between 18 and 29 years old in good health. Some clones in this sample may be carry-over from other donors' samples. The chain joins TRBV2 to TRBJ1-5; the match to TRBD1 covers 7 bases. CDR3 loop: CASSPTRTGGGQPQHF. In DNA, the CDR3 is TGTGCCAGCAGTCCTACCCGGACAGGAGGGGGTCAGCCCCAGCATTTT.